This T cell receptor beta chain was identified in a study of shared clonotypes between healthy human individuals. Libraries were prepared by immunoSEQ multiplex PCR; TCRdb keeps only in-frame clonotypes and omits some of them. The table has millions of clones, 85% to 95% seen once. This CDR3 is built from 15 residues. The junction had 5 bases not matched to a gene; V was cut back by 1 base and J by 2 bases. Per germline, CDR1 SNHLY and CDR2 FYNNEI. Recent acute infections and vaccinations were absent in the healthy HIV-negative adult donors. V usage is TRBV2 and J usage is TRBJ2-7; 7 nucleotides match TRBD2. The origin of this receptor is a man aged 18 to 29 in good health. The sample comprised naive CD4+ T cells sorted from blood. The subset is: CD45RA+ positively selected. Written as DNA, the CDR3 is TGTGCCAGCAGTGAAGGGTCCGGGGGGACCTACGAGCAGTACTTC. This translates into CASSEGSGGTYEQYF.